This T cell receptor beta chain was identified during a study of T-cell reconstitution after alpha-beta-depleted transplantation in children (dated by TCRdb to the mid-2010s). As for the study more broadly: T-cell immune reconstitution after TCRalphabeta/CD19-depleted allogeneic hematopoietic cell transplantation in children was quantitatively tracked in the study by means of TCR repertoire profiling.

The germline V gene provides CDR1 SGHRS and CDR2 YFSETQ. Including cysteine and phenylalanine, the CDR3 has 19 amino acids. CDR3 DNA is the only sequence kept; it has 57 bases, read in frame from the first base. Here V drops 2 bases and J drops 0 bases, and the junction holds 9 bases not matched to any gene. The library was generated by PCR. TCRdb lists the instrument as Illumina HiSeq 2500. Molecular barcoding was employed in the preparation of TCR libraries, with unique molecular identifiers being used to normalize TCRbeta repertoire quantification. Starting from the raw public reads, TCRdb applied fastp trimming at Q25, assembled clones with MiXCR and retained in-frame beta chains. CDR3 protein duplicates are merged, each entry listing the most common genes and DNA. Across this sample there are about 420,000 distinct CDR3 sequences, with approximately 10% seen only once. The ten largest clones add up to over 4.5% of the sample.

This clonotype was seen a handful of times. Its cognate antigen has yet to be identified. Base qualities are missing; no much larger clone stands one base away. The chain joins TRBV5-1 to TRBJ2-1; TRBD1 matches 12 bases in the middle. Sequencing was performed on PBMCs from the stem cell graft donor, taken from the stem cell graft. The receptor comes from a human donor who donated a stem cell graft to a child with acute myeloid leukemia. The CDR3: CASSLGTGGPLSSYNEQFF. The DNA is as follows: TGCGCCAGCAGCTTAGGGACAGGGGGCCCTCTTAGCTCCTACAATGAGCAGTTCTTC.